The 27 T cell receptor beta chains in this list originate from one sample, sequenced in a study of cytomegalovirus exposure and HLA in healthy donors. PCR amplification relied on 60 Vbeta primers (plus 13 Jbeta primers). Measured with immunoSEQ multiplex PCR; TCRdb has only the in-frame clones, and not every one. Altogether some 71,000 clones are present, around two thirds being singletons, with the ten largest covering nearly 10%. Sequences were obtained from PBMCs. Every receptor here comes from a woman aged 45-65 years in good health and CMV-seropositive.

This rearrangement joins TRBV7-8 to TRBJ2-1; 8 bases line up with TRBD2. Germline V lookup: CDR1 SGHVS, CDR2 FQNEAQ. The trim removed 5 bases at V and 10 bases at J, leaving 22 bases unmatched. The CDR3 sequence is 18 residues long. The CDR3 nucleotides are TGTGCCAGCAGCAAGTTGGGTCTAGCGGGTACCTCTACGGAGGAGCAGTTCTTC. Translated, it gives CASSKLGLAGTSTEEQFF.

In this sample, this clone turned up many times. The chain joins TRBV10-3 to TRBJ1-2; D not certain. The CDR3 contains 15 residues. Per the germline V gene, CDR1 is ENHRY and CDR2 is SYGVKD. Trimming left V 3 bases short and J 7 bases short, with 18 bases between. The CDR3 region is CAISDAVAGLGGYTF. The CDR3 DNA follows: TGTGCCATCAGTGACGCCGTTGCGGGCTTGGGTGGCTACACCTTC.

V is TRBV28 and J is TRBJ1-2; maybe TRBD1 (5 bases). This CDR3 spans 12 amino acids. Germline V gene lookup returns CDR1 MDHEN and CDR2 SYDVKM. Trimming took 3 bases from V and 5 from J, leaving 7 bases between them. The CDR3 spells CASSFGQYGYTF. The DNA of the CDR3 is TGTGCCAGCAGTTTTGGACAATATGGCTACACCTTC.

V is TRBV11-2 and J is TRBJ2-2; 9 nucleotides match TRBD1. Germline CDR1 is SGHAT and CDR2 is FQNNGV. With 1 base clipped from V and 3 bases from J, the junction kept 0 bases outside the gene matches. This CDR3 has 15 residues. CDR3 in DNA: TGTGCCAGCAGCTTAGGGGACAGGGACACCGGGGAGCTGTTTTTT. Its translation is CASSLGDRDTGELFF.

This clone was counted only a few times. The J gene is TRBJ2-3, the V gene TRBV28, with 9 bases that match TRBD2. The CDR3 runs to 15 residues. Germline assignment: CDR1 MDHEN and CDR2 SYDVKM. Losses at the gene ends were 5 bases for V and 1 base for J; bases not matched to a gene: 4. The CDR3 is CASSDLAGGTDTQYF. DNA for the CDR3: TGTGCCAGCAGTGATTTAGCGGGGGGCACAGATACGCAGTATTTT.

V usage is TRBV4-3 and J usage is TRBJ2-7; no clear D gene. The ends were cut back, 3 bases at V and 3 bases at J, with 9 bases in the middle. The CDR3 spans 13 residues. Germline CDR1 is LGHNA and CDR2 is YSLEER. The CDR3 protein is CASSQTRDYEQYF. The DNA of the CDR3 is TGCGCCAGCAGCCAGACTCGAGACTACGAGCAGTACTTC.

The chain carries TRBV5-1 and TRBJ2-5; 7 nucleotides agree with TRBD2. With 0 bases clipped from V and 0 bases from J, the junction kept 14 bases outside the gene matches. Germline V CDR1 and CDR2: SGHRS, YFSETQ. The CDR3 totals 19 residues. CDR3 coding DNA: TGCGCCAGCAGCTTGGGATCTAGCGGAGCCCGTTGGTACCAAGAGACCCAGTACTTC. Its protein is CASSLGSSGARWYQETQYF.

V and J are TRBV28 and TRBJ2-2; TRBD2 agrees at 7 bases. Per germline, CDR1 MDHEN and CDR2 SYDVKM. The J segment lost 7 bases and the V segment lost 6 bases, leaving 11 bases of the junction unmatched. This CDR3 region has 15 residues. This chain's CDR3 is CASRLGGSFSGELFF. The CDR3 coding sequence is TGTGCCAGCAGGCTGGGCGGGAGTTTTAGCGGGGAGCTGTTTTTT.

The DNA of the CDR3 is TGTGCCAGCAGCTTAGGCGCCAGCGGGAGTAACGAGCAGTACTTC. It specifies CASSLGASGSNEQYF. This chain joins TRBV7-9 and TRBJ2-7, with 8 bases fitting TRBD2. CDR1 SEHNR and CDR2 FQNEAQ come from the germline V gene (reference sequence). The CDR3 spans 15 residues. V gave up 1 base and J gave up 5 bases; unmatched junction bases: 7.

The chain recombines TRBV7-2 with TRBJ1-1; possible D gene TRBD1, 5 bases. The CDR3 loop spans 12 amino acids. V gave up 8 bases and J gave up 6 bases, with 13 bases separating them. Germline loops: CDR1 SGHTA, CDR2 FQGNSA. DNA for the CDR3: TGTGCCAGCGGGGCACCCCGGGCTGAAGCTTTCTTT. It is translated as CASGAPRAEAFF.

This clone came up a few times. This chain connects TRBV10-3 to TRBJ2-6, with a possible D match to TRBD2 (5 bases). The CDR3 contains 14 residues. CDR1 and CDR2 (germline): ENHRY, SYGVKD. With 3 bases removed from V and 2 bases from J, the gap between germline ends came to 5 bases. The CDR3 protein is CAISDGAGANVLTF. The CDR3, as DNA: TGTGCCATCAGTGACGGGGCTGGGGCCAACGTCCTGACTTTC.

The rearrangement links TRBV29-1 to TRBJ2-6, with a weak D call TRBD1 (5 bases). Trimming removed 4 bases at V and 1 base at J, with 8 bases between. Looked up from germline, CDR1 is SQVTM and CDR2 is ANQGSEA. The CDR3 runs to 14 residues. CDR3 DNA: TGCAGCGTTGGGGCAGGGTCTGGGGCCAACGTCCTGACTTTC. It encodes CSVGAGSGANVLTF.

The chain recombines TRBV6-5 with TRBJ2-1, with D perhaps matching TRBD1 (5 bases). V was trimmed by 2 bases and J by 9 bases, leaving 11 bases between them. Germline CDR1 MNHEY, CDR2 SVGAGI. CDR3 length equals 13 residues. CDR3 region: CASSYGQSAEQFF. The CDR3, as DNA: TGTGCCAGCAGTTACGGACAAAGTGCTGAGCAGTTCTTC.

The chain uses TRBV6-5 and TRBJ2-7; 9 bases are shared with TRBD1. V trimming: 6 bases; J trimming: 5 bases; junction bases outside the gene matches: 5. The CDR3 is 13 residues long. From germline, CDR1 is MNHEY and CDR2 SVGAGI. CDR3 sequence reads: CASSLGQGNEQYF. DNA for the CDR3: TGTGCCAGCAGCTTGGGACAGGGAAACGAGCAGTACTTC.

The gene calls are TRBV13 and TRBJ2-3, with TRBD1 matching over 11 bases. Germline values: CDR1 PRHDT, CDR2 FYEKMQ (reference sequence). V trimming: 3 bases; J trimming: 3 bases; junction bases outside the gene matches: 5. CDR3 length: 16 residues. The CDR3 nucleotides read TGTGCCAGCAGCTTGTCAGGACAGGGGGCAACAGATACGCAGTATTTT. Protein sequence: CASSLSGQGATDTQYF.

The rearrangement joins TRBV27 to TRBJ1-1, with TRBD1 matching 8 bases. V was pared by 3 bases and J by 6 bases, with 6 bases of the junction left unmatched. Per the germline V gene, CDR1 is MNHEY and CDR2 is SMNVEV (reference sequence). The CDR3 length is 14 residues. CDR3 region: CASSFFQGASEAFF. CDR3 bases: TGTGCCAGCAGTTTCTTCCAGGGGGCGTCTGAAGCTTTCTTT.

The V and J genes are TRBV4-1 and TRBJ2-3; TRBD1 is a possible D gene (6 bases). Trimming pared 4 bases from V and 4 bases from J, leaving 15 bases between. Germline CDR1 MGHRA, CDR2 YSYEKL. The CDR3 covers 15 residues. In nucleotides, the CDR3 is TGCGCCAGCAGCCTTCCTACTGGGGGCGCAGATACGCAGTATTTT. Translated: CASSLPTGGADTQYF.

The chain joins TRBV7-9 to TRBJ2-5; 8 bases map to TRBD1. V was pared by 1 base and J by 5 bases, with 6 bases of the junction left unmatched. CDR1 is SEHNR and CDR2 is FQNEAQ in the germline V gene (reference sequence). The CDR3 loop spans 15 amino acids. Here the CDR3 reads CASSLGQGLRETQYF. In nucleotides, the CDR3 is TGTGCCAGCAGCTTAGGACAGGGGCTACGGGAGACCCAGTACTTC.

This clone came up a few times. The CDR3 loop reads CASSRPNERGREQYF. CDR3 DNA sequence: TGTGCCAGCAGCAGACCGAACGAGCGGGGGAGGGAGCAGTACTTC. This chain connects TRBV7-2 to TRBJ2-7; TRBD2 aligns across 8 bases. Germline CDR1 SGHTA, CDR2 FQGNSA. Losses at the gene ends were 5 bases for V and 7 bases for J; bases not matched to a gene: 13. This CDR3 is 15 amino acids long.

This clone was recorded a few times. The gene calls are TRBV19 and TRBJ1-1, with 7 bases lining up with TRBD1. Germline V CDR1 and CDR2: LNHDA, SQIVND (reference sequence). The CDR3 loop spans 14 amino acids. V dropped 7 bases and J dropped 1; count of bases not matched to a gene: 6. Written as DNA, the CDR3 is TGTGCCAGTACTCCGACAGGGTCGAACACTGAAGCTTTCTTT. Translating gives CASTPTGSNTEAFF.

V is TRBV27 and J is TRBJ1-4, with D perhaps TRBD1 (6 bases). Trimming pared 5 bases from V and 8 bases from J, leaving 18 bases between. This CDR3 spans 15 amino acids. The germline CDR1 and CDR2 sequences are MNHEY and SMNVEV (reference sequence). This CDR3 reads CASSLFRGIREKLFF. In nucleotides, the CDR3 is TGTGCCAGCAGTCTCTTTAGGGGGATTCGCGAAAAACTGTTTTTT. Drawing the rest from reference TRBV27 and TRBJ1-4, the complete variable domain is EAQVTQNPRYLITVTGKKLTVTCSQNMNHEYMSWYRQDPGLGLRQIYYSMNVEVTDKGDVPEGYKVSRKEKRNFPLILESPSPNQTSLYFCASSLFRGIREKLFFGSGTQLSVL.

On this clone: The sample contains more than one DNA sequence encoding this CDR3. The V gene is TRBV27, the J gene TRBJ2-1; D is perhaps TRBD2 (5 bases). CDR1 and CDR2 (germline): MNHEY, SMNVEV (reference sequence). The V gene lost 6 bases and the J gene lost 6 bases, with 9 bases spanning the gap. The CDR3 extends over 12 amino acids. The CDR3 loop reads CASRLAGNEQFF. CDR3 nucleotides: TGTGCCAGCAGGCTAGCCGGCAATGAGCAGTTCTTC.

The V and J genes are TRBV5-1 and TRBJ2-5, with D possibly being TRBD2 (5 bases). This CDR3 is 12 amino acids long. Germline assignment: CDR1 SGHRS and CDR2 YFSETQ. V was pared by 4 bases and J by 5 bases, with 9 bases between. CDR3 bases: TGCGCCAGCAGCACGTCGGGGGAGACCCAGTACTTC. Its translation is CASSTSGETQYF.

Written as DNA, the CDR3 is TGTGCCAGCAGTTTATATTCCGATACAGGGAATGAGCAGTTCTTC. It yields the protein CASSLYSDTGNEQFF. The rearrangement joins TRBV27 to TRBJ2-1; D perhaps matches TRBD1 (6 bases). Germline V gives CDR1 MNHEY, CDR2 SMNVEV (reference sequence). The CDR3 consists of 15 residues. Deletions cut 1 base from V and 7 bases from J, with 14 bases between.

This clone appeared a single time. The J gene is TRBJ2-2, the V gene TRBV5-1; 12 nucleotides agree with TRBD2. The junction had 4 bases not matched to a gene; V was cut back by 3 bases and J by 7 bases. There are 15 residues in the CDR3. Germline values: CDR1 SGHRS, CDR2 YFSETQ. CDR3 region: CASSSPGLAGGELFF. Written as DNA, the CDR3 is TGCGCCAGCAGCTCACCGGGACTAGCGGGCGGGGAGCTGTTTTTT.

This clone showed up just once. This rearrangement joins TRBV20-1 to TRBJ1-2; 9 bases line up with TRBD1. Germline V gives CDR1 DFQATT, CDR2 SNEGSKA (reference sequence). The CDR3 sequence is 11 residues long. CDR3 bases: TGCACCTCGGGACAGGGCTATGGCTACACCTTC. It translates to CTSGQGYGYTF.

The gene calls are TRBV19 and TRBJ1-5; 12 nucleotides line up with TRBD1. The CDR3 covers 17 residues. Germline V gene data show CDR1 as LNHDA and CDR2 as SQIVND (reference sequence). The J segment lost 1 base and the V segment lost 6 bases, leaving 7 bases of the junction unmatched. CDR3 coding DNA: TGTGCCAGTAGGAGCCGGGACAGGGGGCTCAGCAATCAGCCCCAGCATTTT. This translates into CASRSRDRGLSNQPQHF.